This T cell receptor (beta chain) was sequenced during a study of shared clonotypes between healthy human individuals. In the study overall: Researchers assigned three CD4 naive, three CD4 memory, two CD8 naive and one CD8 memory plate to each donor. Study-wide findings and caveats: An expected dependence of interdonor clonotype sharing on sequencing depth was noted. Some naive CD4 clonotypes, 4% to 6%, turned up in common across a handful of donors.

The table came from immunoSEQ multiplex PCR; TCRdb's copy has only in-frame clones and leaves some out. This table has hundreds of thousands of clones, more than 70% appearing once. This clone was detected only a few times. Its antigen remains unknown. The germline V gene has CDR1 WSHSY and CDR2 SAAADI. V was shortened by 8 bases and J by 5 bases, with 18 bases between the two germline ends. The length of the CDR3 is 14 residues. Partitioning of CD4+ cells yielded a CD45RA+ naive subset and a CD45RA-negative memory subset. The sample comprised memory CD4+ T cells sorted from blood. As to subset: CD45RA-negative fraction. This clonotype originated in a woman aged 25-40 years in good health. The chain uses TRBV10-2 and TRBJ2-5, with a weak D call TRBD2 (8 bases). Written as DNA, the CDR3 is TGCGCCAGCCGGTTAGCGGGACAGCGGGAGACCCAGTACTTC. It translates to CASRLAGQRETQYF.